This TCR beta chain was captured in a study of cytotoxic CD8 clonotypes in ibrutinib-treated CLL. Across the study: The study recorded mean values of about 260,000 productive templates and approximately 94,000 productive rearrangements per sample. Study-wide points: Baseline values of clonality outstripped age-matched healthy donors and followed circulating CD8+ T-cell counts.

Frozen-stored PBMCs produced about 2 micrograms of genomic DNA for TCR beta libraries. Profiling relied on immunoSEQ multiplex PCR, and the TCRdb table lists in-frame clones only, not all of them. The sample lists tens of thousands of clones; approximately 86% were seen once. Of note for this clone: Its cognate antigen is unknown.

CDR3 length: 15 residues. The germline V gene encodes CDR1 MGHDK and CDR2 SYGVNS. Trimming shortened V by 3 bases and J by 3 bases, and 14 bases separated the two germline ends. The sequence derives from a human donor with chronic lymphocytic leukemia. V and J are TRBV25-1 and TRBJ2-5; unclear D gene. The material was PBMCs, obtained before ibrutinib treatment. The CDR3 region has the DNA TGTGCCAGCAGTGATTTTGCGGTCGGAGAAGAGACCCAGTACTTC. Translation gives CASSDFAVGEETQYF.